A selection of T cell receptor beta chains follows, all from one sample in a study of sequential checkpoint blockade in melanoma. Assay: immunoSEQ multiplex PCR; the TCRdb copy retains only in-frame clones and omits some. The data show 20,000 to 25,000 clones, with roughly 80% seen just once and about 9.5% held by the top ten. This specimen was CD8+ T cells sorted from blood (inferred from file names), taken from a patient given nivolumab and ipilimumab in sequence. The receptors shown here come from a human donor with melanoma. Each CDR3 is given with its conserved first and last residue. The order of the fields is CDR3 DNA, CDR3 protein, D gene, clone size, J gene, V gene. The D gene is left open where the match is weak. Rows give clone size only sometimes, using once, few, many, or a class for an expanded clone.

cdr3_nt: TGTGCCAGCAGCTCGCTGGGGCCGGTTAGCACAGATACGCAGTATTTT
cdr3_aa: CASSSLGPVSTDTQYF
d_call: .
clone_size: .
j_call: TRBJ2-3
v_call: TRBV7-9

cdr3_nt: TGTGCCAGCAGCTTAGGGACAGGATCCTACGAGCAGTACTTC
cdr3_aa: CASSLGTGSYEQYF
d_call: TRBD1
clone_size: .
j_call: TRBJ2-7
v_call: TRBV7-6

cdr3_nt: TGCGCCAGCAGCCAAGAACGGCATAGGAGCTCCTACGAGCAGTACTTC
cdr3_aa: CASSQERHRSSYEQYF
d_call: .
clone_size: few
j_call: TRBJ2-7
v_call: TRBV7-9

cdr3_nt: TGTGCCAGCAGTTTTATAGGGGCTGGGGCCAACGTCCTGACTTTC
cdr3_aa: CASSFIGAGANVLTF
d_call: .
clone_size: once
j_call: TRBJ2-6
v_call: TRBV27

cdr3_nt: TGTGCCAGTAGTATCCGGGGGGAGCACACTGAAGCTTTCTTT
cdr3_aa: CASSIRGEHTEAFF
d_call: .
clone_size: .
j_call: TRBJ1-1
v_call: TRBV19

cdr3_nt: TGTGCCACCTTGGGCAGGGGTACCTACGAGCAGTACTTC
cdr3_aa: CATLGRGTYEQYF
d_call: .
clone_size: .
j_call: TRBJ2-7
v_call: TRBV10-3

cdr3_nt: TGTGCCAGCAGCCTCGTCGGGGCGGCCGGAGGGAATGAGCAGTTCTTC
cdr3_aa: CASSLVGAAGGNEQFF
d_call: .
clone_size: .
j_call: TRBJ2-1
v_call: TRBV7-2

cdr3_nt: TGTGCCAGCAGCCCCGCCTCGACAGGGACTGGAAACACCATATATTTT
cdr3_aa: CASSPASTGTGNTIYF
d_call: TRBD1
clone_size: .
j_call: TRBJ1-3
v_call: TRBV9

cdr3_nt: TGTGCCAGCTCACCAACGGGAGAGACCCAGTACTTC
cdr3_aa: CASSPTGETQYF
d_call: .
clone_size: .
j_call: TRBJ2-5
v_call: TRBV18

cdr3_nt: TGTGCCAGCAGCTGGGACAGGGTCAACACTGAAGCTTTCTTT
cdr3_aa: CASSWDRVNTEAFF
d_call: TRBD1
clone_size: once
j_call: TRBJ1-1
v_call: TRBV5-6

cdr3_nt: TGTGCCAGCAGGGGACAGCACACCGGGGAGCTGTTTTTT
cdr3_aa: CASRGQHTGELFF
d_call: TRBD1
clone_size: .
j_call: TRBJ2-2
v_call: TRBV5-5

cdr3_nt: TGCGCCAGCAGCCTTAACATCCTCGGGGGGGGATTCACAGATACGCAGTATTTT
cdr3_aa: CASSLNILGGGFTDTQYF
d_call: TRBD2
clone_size: once
j_call: TRBJ2-3
v_call: TRBV4-1

cdr3_nt: TGTGCCAGCATTACGGGACTTCCCACCGGGGAGCTGTTTTTT
cdr3_aa: CASITGLPTGELFF
d_call: .
clone_size: .
j_call: TRBJ2-2
v_call: TRBV2

cdr3_nt: TGCGCCAGCAGCCAAGATATGGGTAGACTCACCGGGGAGCTGTTTTTT
cdr3_aa: CASSQDMGRLTGELFF
d_call: .
clone_size: .
j_call: TRBJ2-2
v_call: TRBV4-1

cdr3_nt: TGTGCCAGCAGCTTAATACCGGGAAGCTCCTACGAGCAGTACTTC
cdr3_aa: CASSLIPGSSYEQYF
d_call: .
clone_size: .
j_call: TRBJ2-7
v_call: TRBV7-3

cdr3_nt: TGTGCCAGCAGTTTGACAGATCCCCCGATTCAGCCCCAGCATTTT
cdr3_aa: CASSLTDPPIQPQHF
d_call: .
clone_size: .
j_call: TRBJ1-5
v_call: TRBV28

cdr3_nt: TGTGCCAGCCGCACTCAGGGGGGCACTGAAGCTTTCTTT
cdr3_aa: CASRTQGGTEAFF
d_call: TRBD1
clone_size: .
j_call: TRBJ1-1
v_call: TRBV7-9

cdr3_nt: TGCGCCAGCAGCTTATTGGTCAGAACAGATACGCAGTATTTT
cdr3_aa: CASSLLVRTDTQYF
d_call: .
clone_size: .
j_call: TRBJ2-3
v_call: TRBV5-1

cdr3_nt: TGCGCCAGCAGCCAAGATGGAGATCTGAACACTGAAGCTTTCTTT
cdr3_aa: CASSQDGDLNTEAFF
d_call: .
clone_size: .
j_call: TRBJ1-1
v_call: TRBV4-3

cdr3_nt: TGTGCCATCAGTGGAGGCAGGGGGCGCGGGGAGACCCAGTACTTC
cdr3_aa: CAISGGRGRGETQYF
d_call: TRBD1
clone_size: .
j_call: TRBJ2-5
v_call: TRBV10-3